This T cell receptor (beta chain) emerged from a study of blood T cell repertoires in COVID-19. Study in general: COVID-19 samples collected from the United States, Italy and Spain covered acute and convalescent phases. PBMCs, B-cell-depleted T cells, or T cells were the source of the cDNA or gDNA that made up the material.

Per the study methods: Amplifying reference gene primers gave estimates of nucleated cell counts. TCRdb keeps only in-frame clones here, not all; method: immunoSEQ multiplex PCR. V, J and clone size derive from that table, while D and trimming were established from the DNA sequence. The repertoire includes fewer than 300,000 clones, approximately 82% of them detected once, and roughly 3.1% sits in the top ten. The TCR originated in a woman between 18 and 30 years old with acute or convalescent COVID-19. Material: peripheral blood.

The CDR3 protein is CASSLGGRGLLNTGELFF. In DNA form, the CDR3 reads TGTGCCAGCAGCTTAGGAGGCAGGGGATTGTTGAACACCGGGGAGCTGTTTTTT. The chain joins TRBV13 to TRBJ2-2, with a weak D call TRBD1 (6 bases). Germline values: CDR1 PRHDT, CDR2 FYEKMQ (reference sequence). This CDR3 is 18 amino acids long. Trimming shortened V by 0 bases and J by 1 base, and 15 bases separated the two germline ends.